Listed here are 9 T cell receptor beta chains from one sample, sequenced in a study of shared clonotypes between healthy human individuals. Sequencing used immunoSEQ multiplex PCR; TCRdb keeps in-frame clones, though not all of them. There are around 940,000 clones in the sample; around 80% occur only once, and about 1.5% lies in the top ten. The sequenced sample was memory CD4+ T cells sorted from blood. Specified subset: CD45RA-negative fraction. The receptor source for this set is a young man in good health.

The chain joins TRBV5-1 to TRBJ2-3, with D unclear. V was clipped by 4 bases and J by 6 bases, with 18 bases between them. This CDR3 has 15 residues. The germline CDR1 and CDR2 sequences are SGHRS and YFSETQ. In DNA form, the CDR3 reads TGCGCCAGCAGCCCCCTAATGGGGTTAAGTGATACGCAGTATTTT. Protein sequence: CASSPLMGLSDTQYF. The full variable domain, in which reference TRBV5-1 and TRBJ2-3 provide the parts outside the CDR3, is KAGVTQTPRYLIKTRGQQVTLSCSPISGHRSVSWYQQTPGQGLQFLFEYFSETQRNKGNFPGRFSGRQFSNSRSEMNVSTLELGDSALYLCASSPLMGLSDTQYFGPGTRLTVL.

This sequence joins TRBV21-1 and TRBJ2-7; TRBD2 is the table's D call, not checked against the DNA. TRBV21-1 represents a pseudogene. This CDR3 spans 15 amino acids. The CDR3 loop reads CASIPGLPSIYEQYF. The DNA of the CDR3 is TGTGCCAGCATCCCGGGACTCCCCTCGATCTACGAGCAGTACTTC.

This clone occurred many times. CDR3 sequence (DNA): TGTGCCTGGAATGGAGGGGGAAGATATGGCTACACCTTC. This sequence encodes CAWNGGGRYGYTF. The chain combines TRBV30 with TRBJ1-2; TRBD1 might be the D (6 bases). The CDR3 extends over 13 amino acids. Germline CDR1 GTSNPN, CDR2 SVGIG (reference sequence). Trimming removed 4 bases at V and 5 bases at J, with 14 bases between.

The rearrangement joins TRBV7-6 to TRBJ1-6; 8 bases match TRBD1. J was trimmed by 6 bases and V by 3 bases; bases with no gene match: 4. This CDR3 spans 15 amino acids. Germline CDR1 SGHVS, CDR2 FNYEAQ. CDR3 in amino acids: CASSLGQGANSPLHF. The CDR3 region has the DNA TGTGCCAGCAGCTTGGGGCAGGGGGCTAATTCACCCCTCCACTTT. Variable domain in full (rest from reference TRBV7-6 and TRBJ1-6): GAGVSQSPRYKVTKRGQDVALRCDPISGHVSLYWYRQALGQGPEFLTYFNYEAQQDKSGLPNDRFSAERPEGSISTLTIQRTEQRDSAMYRCASSLGQGANSPLHFGNGTRLTVT.

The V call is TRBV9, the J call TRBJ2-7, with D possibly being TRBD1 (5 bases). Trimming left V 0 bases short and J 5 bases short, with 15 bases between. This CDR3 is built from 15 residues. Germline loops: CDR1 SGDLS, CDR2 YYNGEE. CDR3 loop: CASSVGPGRVDEQYF. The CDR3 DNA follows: TGTGCCAGCAGCGTAGGACCAGGGCGCGTCGACGAGCAGTACTTC. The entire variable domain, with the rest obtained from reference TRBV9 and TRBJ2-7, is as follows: DSGVTQTPKHLITATGQRVTLRCSPRSGDLSVYWYQQSLDQGLQFLIQYYNGEERAKGNILERFSAQQFPDLHSELNLSSLELGDSALYFCASSVGPGRVDEQYFGPGTRLTVT.

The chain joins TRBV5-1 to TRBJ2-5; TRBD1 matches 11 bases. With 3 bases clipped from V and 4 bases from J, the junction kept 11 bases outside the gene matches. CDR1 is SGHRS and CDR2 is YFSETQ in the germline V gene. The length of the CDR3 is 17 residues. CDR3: CASSSAGTGGMLETQYF. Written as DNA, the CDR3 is TGCGCCAGCAGCTCTGCCGGGACAGGGGGGATGTTAGAGACCCAGTACTTC.

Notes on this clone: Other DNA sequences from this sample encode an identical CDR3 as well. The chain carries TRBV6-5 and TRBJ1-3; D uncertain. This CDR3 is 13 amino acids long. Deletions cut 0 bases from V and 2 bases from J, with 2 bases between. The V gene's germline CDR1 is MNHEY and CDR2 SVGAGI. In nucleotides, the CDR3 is TGTGCCAGCAGTTACTCTACTGGAAACACCATATATTTT. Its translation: CASSYSTGNTIYF.

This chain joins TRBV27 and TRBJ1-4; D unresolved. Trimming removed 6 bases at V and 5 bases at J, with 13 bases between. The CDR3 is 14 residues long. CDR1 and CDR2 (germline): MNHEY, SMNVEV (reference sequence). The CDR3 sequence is CASRPWAANEKLFF. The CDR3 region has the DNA TGTGCCAGCAGACCATGGGCGGCGAATGAAAAACTGTTTTTT.

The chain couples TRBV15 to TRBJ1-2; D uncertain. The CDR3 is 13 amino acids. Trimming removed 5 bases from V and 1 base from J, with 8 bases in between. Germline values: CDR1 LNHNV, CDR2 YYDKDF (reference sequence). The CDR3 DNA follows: TGTGCCACCAGCCCAGACCTTAACTATGGCTACACCTTC. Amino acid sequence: CATSPDLNYGYTF.